One sample yielded the 5 T cell receptor beta chains listed below, sequenced in a study of blood T cell repertoires in COVID-19. Produced via immunoSEQ multiplex PCR; TCRdb's table is partial and in-frame only. The sample lists some 150,000 clones, less than 90% occurring once. Sequenced material: peripheral blood. The receptor set was obtained from a human donor in a cohort sampled during active COVID-19.

This chain uses TRBV27 with TRBJ2-3, with 9 positions matching TRBD1. V trimming: 11 bases; J trimming: 1 base; junction bases outside the gene matches: 10. The CDR3 runs to 15 residues. CDR1 MNHEY and CDR2 SMNVEV come from the germline V gene (reference sequence). The CDR3 loop reads CADPSRDRGTDTQYF. CDR3 bases: TGTGCCGATCCCTCCCGGGACAGGGGCACAGATACGCAGTATTTT.

The CDR3 sequence: CASSYGQGGFNYGYTF. CDR3 DNA sequence: TGTGCCAGCAGTTACGGGCAGGGGGGTTTTAACTATGGCTACACCTTC. The chain links TRBV6-5 to TRBJ1-2; 7 nucleotides line up with TRBD1. The CDR3 covers 16 residues. V gave up 2 bases and J gave up 1 base; unmatched junction bases: 7. Germline lookup yields CDR1 MNHEY and CDR2 SVGAGI.

The chain is built from TRBV30 and TRBJ1-2; D not certain. With 1 base removed from V and 5 bases from J, the gap between germline ends came to 5 bases. The CDR3 totals 11 residues. Germline V lookup: CDR1 GTSNPN, CDR2 SVGIG (reference sequence). CDR3 bases: TGTGCCTGGAGTGGAGTTTATGGCTACACCTTC. Its translation: CAWSGVYGYTF.

The chain is built from TRBV12-5 and TRBJ2-1; 7 bases align to TRBD1. Germline assignment: CDR1 LGHNT and CDR2 FRNRAP. The V gene end was trimmed by 6 bases and the J gene end by 4 bases; junction bases not matched to a gene: 9. The CDR3 consists of 15 residues. CDR3 DNA sequence: TGTGCTAGTGGACGCAGGGGGTCAGGGTACAATGAGCAGTTCTTC. It specifies CASGRRGSGYNEQFF.

V usage is TRBV7-3 and J usage is TRBJ1-2, with a weak D call TRBD1 (5 bases). Germline V CDR1 and CDR2: SGHTA, FQGTGA. The CDR3 totals 14 residues. V was pared by 5 bases and J by 4 bases, with 14 bases between. The CDR3 nucleotides are TGTGCCAGCAGCCCGGCGGGGACGGCCTATGGCTACACCTTC. This codes for CASSPAGTAYGYTF. The full variable domain, rest sourced from reference TRBV7-3 and TRBJ1-2, is GAGVSQTPSNKVTEKGKYVELRCDPISGHTALYWYRQSLGQGPEFLIYFQGTGAADDSGLPNDRFFAVRPEGSVSTLKIQRTERGDSAVYLCASSPAGTAYGYTFGSGTRLTVV.